The TCR beta chain under discussion was sequenced for a study of OX40 agonist ivuxolimab in advanced cancers. Study summary: Previous treatment with anti-PD-1, anti-PD-L1 or anti-CTLA-4 therapy was allowed; 40% had received some. Partial responses were achieved by three patients, one with hepatocellular carcinoma and two with cutaneous melanoma.

The protocol was immunoSEQ multiplex PCR, while the TCRdb copy is restricted to in-frame clones and leaves out a portion. This sample has over 65,000 clones; about 88% occur once, and the top ten carry roughly 0.29%. Unmatched junction bases numbered 4, after V lost 5 bases and J lost 6 bases. The germline V gene has CDR1 MNHNS and CDR2 SASEGT. This CDR3 region has 14 residues. The rearrangement joins TRBV6-1 to TRBJ2-1; 10 positions match TRBD2. Sequencing used CD4+ or CD8+ T cells sorted from blood, obtained in a trial of the OX40 agonist ivuxolimab. The clonotype comes from an adult with an advanced solid tumor such as melanoma, head and neck, liver or kidney cancer. As DNA, the CDR3 is TGTGCCAGCAGTTCCGGGACTAGCGTCAATGAGCAGTTCTTC. It encodes CASSSGTSVNEQFF.